This note documents a single T cell receptor beta chain sequence. Its antigen remains unidentified. Per-base quality was not reported, and no clone a single base away is much larger than it. This entry belongs to a study of blood T cell repertoires in COVID-19 (dated by TCRdb to the early 2020s). With respect to the entire study: Collaborator samples came from the United States, Italy and Spain and covered acute and convalescent phases of COVID-19. Samples were obtained from the ongoing ImmuneRACE study (first 160 participants) and from 1,254 subjects provided by 6 global collaborators. Where available, HLA class I and class II types were taken from metadata supplied by the sample provider and were not determined by assay-based typing. The prospective study material was composed of cDNA or gDNA derived from T cells, B-cell-depleted T cells, or PBMCs. Deeply sampled blood TCRbeta repertoires from subjects exposed to, actively infected with, or recovered from COVID-19 were included in the dataset. The sample metadata nearly always contained a de-identified subject ID, COVID-19 status, age in years and sex. The repertoires were made available in a free public database intended to serve as a resource for research on the immune response to SARS-CoV-2.

What the research found in general, with its limitations: Clinical and demographic metadata were provided uncurated, with the amount varying by source and participant.

CDR1 and CDR2 are read off the germline V gene as KGHDR and SFDVKD. V is pruned by 5 bases and J by 3 bases, leaving 2 bases of the junction without a gene match. The CDR3 runs 14 amino acids, cysteine and phenylalanine included. Here the CDR3 DNA is all that survives: 42 bases in frame from base 1. The immunoSEQ Assay, a bias-controlled multiplex PCR, was used to amplify TCRbeta CDR3 regions from genomic DNA. On the authors' methods: The number of nucleated cells in each sample was estimated from the amplification of reference gene primers within the assay. Sequence reads were collapsed and filtered to measure the absolute abundance of every unique TCRbeta CDR3 rearrangement. Productive Simpson clonality was computed per sample as the square root of Simpson's diversity index over productive rearrangements. In TCRdb, the immuneACCESS table is reduced to in-frame sequences with V and J assigned. These tables do not hold every clone; where another copy was compared, an unresolved V gene accounts for under half, and the others remain unexplained. That table is the source of V, J and clone size, and D and trimming were worked out from the DNA. The sample table holds around 190,000 clones, of which roughly 88% were seen once. The ten largest clones add up to roughly a sixth of the sample.

In Seattle, one collaborating source enrolled patients while the infection was active and tracked those patients longitudinally over the course of disease. Whole blood was collected in K2EDTA tubes by collaborating institutions according to the institutions' own protocols. For TCRbeta analysis, collaborators shipped samples in one of three forms: frozen whole blood, isolated PBMCs, or DNA extracted from either of those sample types. Sequenced material: peripheral blood. The receptor chain draws on TRBV24-1 and TRBJ2-3; 9 bases in the junction line up with TRBD1. The sequence was obtained from a man between 45 and 60 years old with COVID-19, enrolled during active disease. The CDR3: CATSGQGVTDTQYF. The nucleotide sequence is given as TGTGCCACCAGTGGACAGGGGGTAACAGATACGCAGTATTTT.